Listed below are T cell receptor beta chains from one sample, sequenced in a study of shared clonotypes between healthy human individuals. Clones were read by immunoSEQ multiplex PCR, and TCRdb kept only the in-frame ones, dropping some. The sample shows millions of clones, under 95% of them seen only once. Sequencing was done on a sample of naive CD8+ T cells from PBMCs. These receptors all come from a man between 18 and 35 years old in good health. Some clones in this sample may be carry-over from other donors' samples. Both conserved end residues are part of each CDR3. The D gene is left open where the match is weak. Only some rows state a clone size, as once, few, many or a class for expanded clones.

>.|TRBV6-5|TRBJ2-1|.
CASGDGALSSNEQFF
TGTGCCAGCGGAGACGGGGCACTTTCGTCGAATGAGCAGTTCTTC
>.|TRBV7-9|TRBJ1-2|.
CASSLTRANYGYTF
TGTGCCAGCAGCTTAACAAGAGCTAACTATGGCTACACCTTC
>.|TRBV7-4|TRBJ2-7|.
CASSSERVTGSHEQYF
TGTGCCAGCAGCTCCGAAAGGGTAACAGGGTCCCACGAGCAGTACTTC
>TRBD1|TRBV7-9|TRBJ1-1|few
CASSRGGQGNTEAFF
TGTGCCAGCAGCAGGGGGGGACAGGGAAACACTGAAGCTTTCTTT
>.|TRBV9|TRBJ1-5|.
CASSVGERGYQPQHF
TGTGCCAGCAGCGTAGGAGAGAGAGGATATCAGCCCCAGCATTTT
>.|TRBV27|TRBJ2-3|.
CASSFSVLGLAGENSTDTQYF
.
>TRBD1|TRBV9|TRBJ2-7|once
CASSSSGQGQYF
TGTGCCAGCAGCTCAAGCGGACAGGGGCAGTACTTC
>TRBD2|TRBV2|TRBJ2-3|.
CASSGRLAGREGFTDTQYF
TGTGCCAGCAGTGGACGACTAGCGGGGCGGGAGGGTTTCACAGATACGCAGTATTTT
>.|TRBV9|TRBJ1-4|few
CASSAQGTNEKLFF
TGTGCCAGCAGCGCCCAGGGGACGAATGAAAAACTGTTTTTT
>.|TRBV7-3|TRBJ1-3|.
CASTGGRLTIYF
TGTGCCAGCACTGGGGGAAGGTTAACCATATATTTT
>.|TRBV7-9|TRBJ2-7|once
CASSPRPPAGYEQYF
TGTGCCAGCAGCCCCCGTCCGCCGGCTGGCTACGAGCAGTACTTC
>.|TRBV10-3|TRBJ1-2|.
CAISEDEYGYTF
TGTGCCATCAGTGAAGACGAATATGGCTACACCTTC
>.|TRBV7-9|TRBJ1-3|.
CASSFGIRNTIYF
TGTGCCAGCAGCTTCGGCATCAGAAACACCATATATTTT
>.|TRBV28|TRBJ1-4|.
CASSDPGRINEKLFF
TGTGCCAGCAGCGACCCGGGGCGAATTAATGAAAAACTGTTTTTT
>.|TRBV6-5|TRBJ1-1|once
CASSKYDGRTEAFF
TGTGCCAGCAGTAAATACGACGGTCGCACTGAAGCTTTCTTT
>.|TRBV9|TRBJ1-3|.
CASSKGRGSGNTIYF
TGTGCCAGCAGCAAAGGTCGGGGCTCTGGAAACACCATATATTTT
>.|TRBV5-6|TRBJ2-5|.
CASSLVRQRGETQYF
TGTGCCAGCAGCTTGGTACGACAACGGGGAGAGACCCAGTACTTC
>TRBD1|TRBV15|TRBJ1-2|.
CATSSGTGITGDYGYTF
TGTGCCACCAGCAGCGGGACAGGGATTACCGGGGACTATGGCTACACCTTC
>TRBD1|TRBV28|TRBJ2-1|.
CASSYTGTAYNEQFF
TGTGCCAGCAGCTACACCGGGACAGCCTACAATGAGCAGTTCTTC
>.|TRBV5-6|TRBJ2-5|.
CASSLEGQIETQYF
TGTGCCAGCAGCTTGGAAGGACAGATAGAGACCCAGTACTTC
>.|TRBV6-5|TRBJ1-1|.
CASSYALNTEAFF
TGTGCCAGCAGTTACGCCCTGAACACTGAAGCTTTCTTT
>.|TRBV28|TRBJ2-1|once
CASSWLAVRGLDNEQFF
TGTGCCAGCAGTTGGTTAGCGGTGAGAGGGCTCGATAATGAGCAGTTCTTC
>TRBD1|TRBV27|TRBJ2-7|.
CASRKQGARGYEQYF
TGTGCCAGCAGGAAACAGGGGGCGCGGGGCTACGAGCAGTACTTC
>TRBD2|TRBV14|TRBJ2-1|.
CASSHPTSGSNEQFF
TGTGCCAGCAGCCACCCGACTAGCGGGAGCAATGAGCAGTTCTTC
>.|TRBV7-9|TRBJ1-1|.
CASSRDTNTEAFF
TGTGCCAGCAGCCGGGACACAAACACTGAAGCTTTCTTT
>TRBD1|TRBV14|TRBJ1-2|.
CASSPWDRATLTWGYTF
TGTGCCAGCAGCCCCTGGGACAGGGCAACTTTAACTTGGGGCTACACCTTC
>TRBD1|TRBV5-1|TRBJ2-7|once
CASSGIETGWDYEQYF
TGCGCCAGCAGCGGGATTGAGACAGGGTGGGACTACGAGCAGTACTTC
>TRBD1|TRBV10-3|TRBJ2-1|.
CAISPGTVLYNEQFF
TGTGCCATCAGTCCCGGGACAGTACTTTACAATGAGCAGTTCTTC
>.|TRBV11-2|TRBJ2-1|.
CASSFDWGVLNEQFF
TGTGCCAGCAGCTTCGACTGGGGCGTCTTAAATGAGCAGTTCTTC
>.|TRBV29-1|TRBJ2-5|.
CSVILETQYF
TGCAGCGTAATCCTGGAGACCCAGTACTTC
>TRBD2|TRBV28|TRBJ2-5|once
CASSSLSGRARETQYF
TGTGCCAGCAGTTCCCTCAGCGGGAGGGCCCGAGAGACCCAGTACTTC
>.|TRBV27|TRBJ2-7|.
CASSLEGRSYEQYF
TGTGCCAGCAGTTTAGAGGGTCGCTCCTACGAGCAGTACTTC
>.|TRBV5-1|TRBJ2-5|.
CASSSLFSEPQETQYF
TGCGCCAGCAGCTCGTTATTTTCGGAGCCTCAAGAGACCCAGTACTTC
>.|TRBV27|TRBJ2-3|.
CASSTKKWTSTDTQYF
TGTGCCAGCAGCACAAAAAAATGGACTAGCACAGATACGCAGTATTTT
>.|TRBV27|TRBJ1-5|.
CASSLVGQSNQPQHF
TGTGCCAGCAGTTTGGTCGGGCAGTCCAATCAGCCCCAGCATTTT
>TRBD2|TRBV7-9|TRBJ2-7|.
CASSATSGRGSYEQYF
TGTGCCAGCAGCGCTACTAGCGGGAGAGGCTCCTACGAGCAGTACTTC